These 26 T cell receptor beta chains were all obtained from the same sample, sequenced in a study of shared clonotypes between healthy human individuals. CD8 cells classed as naive were CD45RO-negative and positively selected for CCR7, excluding terminally differentiated effector memory CD45RA+ cells. Using immunoSEQ multiplex PCR, the repertoire was profiled, and TCRdb retains in-frame clones only, with some absent. In the table there are about 2 million clones, about 95% of which are singletons. Sequenced: naive CD8+ T cells sorted from blood. The receptors here all came from a man aged 18 to 30 in good health.

This chain joins TRBV4-1 and TRBJ1-4, with D possibly being TRBD1 (6 bases). CDR1 is MGHRA and CDR2 is YSYEKL in the germline V gene. The ends were cut back, 0 bases at V and 3 bases at J, with 17 bases in the middle. CDR3 length: 18 amino acids. As DNA, the CDR3 is TGCGCCAGCAGCCAAGAGGGGTGGCTCGGACAGTCTAATGAAAAACTGTTTTTT. As protein: CASSQEGWLGQSNEKLFF.

This sequence joins TRBV6-1 and TRBJ2-5, with D unclear. The CDR3 loop spans 13 amino acids. V dropped 6 bases and J dropped 0 bases, with 8 bases sitting between them. Germline CDR1 and CDR2: MNHNS and SASEGT. The CDR3 DNA reads as TGTGCCAGCAGGACTCAGTACCAAGAGACCCAGTACTTC. Its protein product is CASRTQYQETQYF.

For this clone: Other DNA sequences within the sample encode an identical CDR3. The chain has TRBV29-1 and TRBJ1-2; D gene uncertain. V was cut by 3 bases and J by 4 bases, with 6 bases left in between. The germline V gene has CDR1 SQVTM and CDR2 ANQGSEA. This CDR3 comprises 11 residues. In nucleotides, the CDR3 is TGCAGCGTTGATGGAAGCTATGGCTACACCTTC. This sequence encodes CSVDGSYGYTF.

The rearrangement uses TRBV5-6 and TRBJ2-1; 15 nucleotides line up with TRBD2. Germline lookup yields CDR1 SGHDT and CDR2 YYEEEE. This CDR3 is built from 18 residues. V dropped 0 bases and J dropped 5; count of bases not matched to a gene: 6. The CDR3 nucleotides are TGTGCCAGCAGCTTGGCTTGGGGACTAGCGGGGGGAAACAATGAGCAGTTCTTC. Translating gives CASSLAWGLAGGNNEQFF. Supplemented by reference TRBV5-6 and TRBJ2-1, the full variable domain reads DAGVTQSPTHLIKTRGQQVTLRCSPKSGHDTVSWYQQALGQGPQFIFQYYEEEERQRGNFPDRFSGHQFPNYSSELNVNALLLGDSALYLCASSLAWGLAGGNNEQFFGPGTRLTVL.

The J gene is TRBJ2-5, the V gene TRBV13, with D hard to call. The CDR3 runs to 12 residues. The V and J ends lost 6 bases and 4 bases respectively, with 9 bases between them. CDR1 is PRHDT, CDR2 FYEKMQ, per germline (reference sequence). The CDR3 protein is CASSPRSETQYF. The CDR3 nucleotides are TGTGCCAGCAGTCCAAGGTCAGAGACCCAGTACTTC. Full variable domain (missing parts from reference TRBV13 and TRBJ2-5): AAGVIQSPRHLIKEKRETATLKCYPIPRHDTVYWYQQGPGQDPQFLISFYEKMQSDKGSIPDRFSAQQFSDYHSELNMSSLELGDSALYFCASSPRSETQYFGPGTRLLVL.

The chain carries TRBV10-1 and TRBJ2-7, with TRBD1 matching over 9 bases. The CDR3 totals 14 residues. CDR1 and CDR2 (germline): WNHNN, SYGVQD (reference sequence). Losses at the gene ends were 2 bases for V and 4 bases for J; bases not matched to a gene: 3. In DNA, the CDR3 is TGCGCCAGCAGTGAGGGGACAGGGTTTTACGAGCAGTACTTC. Its protein is CASSEGTGFYEQYF.

This sequence joins TRBV9 and TRBJ2-1; D is uncertain. The germline CDR1 and CDR2 sequences are SGDLS and YYNGEE. The ends were cut back, 1 base at V and 6 bases at J, with 11 bases in the middle. CDR3 length: 14 amino acids. CDR3 bases: TGTGCCAGCAGCGTAACGTTCAAGGGCAATGAGCAGTTCTTC. Protein: CASSVTFKGNEQFF.

The rearrangement uses TRBV4-1 and TRBJ1-1, with TRBD1 matching over 7 bases. The CDR3 length is 16 residues. Trimming at V came to 6 bases and at J to 3 bases, leaving 13 bases not matched to a gene. Germline V lookup: CDR1 MGHRA, CDR2 YSYEKL. CDR3 nucleotides: TGCGCCAGCAGTTTCCGAGAGGGGGCGCGGGACACTGAAGCTTTCTTT. The encoded protein is CASSFREGARDTEAFF.

The V and J genes are TRBV27 and TRBJ2-3; TRBD1 matches 8 bases. J was trimmed by 5 bases and V by 4 bases; bases with no gene match: 11. Germline CDR1 MNHEY, CDR2 SMNVEV (reference sequence). The CDR3 runs to 16 residues. Written as DNA, the CDR3 is TGTGCCAGCAGTTACTTCAGGGGGCTGTTAGGAGATACGCAGTATTTT. Translating gives CASSYFRGLLGDTQYF.

This chain joins TRBV28 and TRBJ2-7; TRBD1 matches 10 bases. Germline CDR1 reads MDHEN; CDR2 reads SYDVKM. The CDR3 covers 15 residues. J gave up 3 bases and V 3 bases, and 5 bases lay outside the gene matches. The CDR3 region is CASSFGQGGVYEQYF. The CDR3 nucleotides are TGTGCCAGCAGTTTTGGACAGGGGGGGGTCTACGAGCAGTACTTC.

V usage is TRBV4-1 and J usage is TRBJ2-7; 7 bases are a match to TRBD1. The V and J ends lost 5 bases and 2 bases, in that order; junction bases with no gene match: 3. Germline lookup yields CDR1 MGHRA and CDR2 YSYEKL. CDR3 length: 13 residues. This chain's CDR3 is CASSDRVTYEQYF. The CDR3 DNA reads as TGCGCCAGCAGCGACAGGGTTACCTACGAGCAGTACTTC.

The chain is built from TRBV7-9 and TRBJ2-3; D remains ambiguous. Trimming removed 6 bases at V and 0 bases at J, with 7 bases between. Germline loops: CDR1 SEHNR, CDR2 FQNEAQ (reference sequence). The CDR3 contains 13 residues. The CDR3 here is CASRGHSTDTQYF. DNA for the CDR3: TGTGCCAGCAGGGGCCATAGCACAGATACGCAGTATTTT.

For the CDR3, the DNA is TGTGCCAGCAGCTTCGATGACACTGAAGCTTTCTTT. Translation gives CASSFDDTEAFF. The chain recombines TRBV7-9 with TRBJ1-1; no definite D call. Germline V CDR1 and CDR2: SEHNR, FQNEAQ (reference sequence). This CDR3 is 12 amino acids long. Trimming shortened V by 3 bases and J by 3 bases, and 5 bases separated the two germline ends.

This rearrangement joins TRBV30 to TRBJ2-1; possibly TRBD1 for D (6 bases). This CDR3 spans 16 amino acids. Germline assignment: CDR1 GTSNPN and CDR2 SVGIG (reference sequence). V was clipped by 2 bases and J by 11 bases, with 25 bases between them. The CDR3 protein is CAWSYESGEWGRKQFF. For the CDR3, the DNA is TGTGCCTGGAGTTACGAATCAGGGGAGTGGGGTAGGAAGCAGTTCTTC.

On this clone: Other DNA sequences of this sample code for an identical CDR3. J is TRBJ2-2 and V is TRBV28, with D possibly being TRBD1 (7 bases). This CDR3 spans 14 amino acids. Trimming cost V 3 bases and J 4 bases, with 9 bases left between them. The germline CDR1 and CDR2 sequences are MDHEN and SYDVKM. CDR3 nucleotide sequence: TGTGCCAGCAGTTTGCAGGGGGGCACCGGGGAGCTGTTTTTT. Protein sequence: CASSLQGGTGELFF.

Regarding this clone: This same CDR3 is encoded by further DNA sequences in the sample. The chain uses TRBV5-6 and TRBJ1-2; D possibly corresponds to TRBD1 (5 bases). Trimming removed 4 bases at V and 5 bases at J, with 12 bases between. CDR3 length: 13 residues. The germline V gene encodes CDR1 SGHDT and CDR2 YYEEEE. The CDR3 region is CASSLGQIYGYTF. The CDR3 DNA reads as TGTGCCAGCAGCCTGGGGCAGATTTATGGCTACACCTTC.

The chain links TRBV7-6 to TRBJ2-3; D is perhaps TRBD1 or TRBD2 (6 bases each). This CDR3 comprises 19 residues. Germline V gene lookup returns CDR1 SGHVS and CDR2 FNYEAQ. V was trimmed by 5 bases and J by 0 bases, leaving 24 bases between them. CDR3: CASSHAPDLGGSSTDTQYF. DNA of the CDR3: TGTGCCAGCAGCCATGCTCCCGATTTAGGGGGGTCTAGCACAGATACGCAGTATTTT.

This sequence joins TRBV27 and TRBJ1-2; a weak D match, TRBD1 (5 bases). CDR3 length: 16 residues. V was clipped by 7 bases and J by 6 bases, with 24 bases between them. Germline values: CDR1 MNHEY, CDR2 SMNVEV (reference sequence). The CDR3 DNA sequence: TGTGCCAGCACTACGATACGGGTCGGGGGGTGGGATGGCTACACCTTC. It is translated as CASTTIRVGGWDGYTF.

This chain uses TRBV6-6 with TRBJ1-2, with 7 bases aligning to TRBD1. This CDR3 comprises 14 residues. V shed 0 bases, J shed 8 bases, and the junction held 6 bases outside the gene matches. The germline V gene encodes CDR1 MNHNY and CDR2 SVGAGI (reference sequence). The CDR3 DNA reads TGTGCCAGCAGTTACTCAACCGGACAGGAAGGCTACACCTTC. This translates into CASSYSTGQEGYTF.

The chain recombines TRBV7-9 with TRBJ2-2; the match to TRBD2 covers 8 bases. CDR1 and CDR2 (germline): SEHNR, FQNEAQ (reference sequence). The CDR3 runs 17 residues. Unmatched junction bases numbered 8, after V lost 5 bases and J lost 0 bases. In DNA, the CDR3 is TGTGCCAGCAGCCCTCGAAGCGGGGGATCGAACACCGGGGAGCTGTTTTTT. Its protein is CASSPRSGGSNTGELFF. The full variable domain, completed using reference TRBV7-9 and TRBJ2-2, is DTGVSQNPRHKITKRGQNVTFRCDPISEHNRLYWYRQTLGQGPEFLTYFQNEAQLEKSRLLSDRFSAERPKGSFSTLEIQRTEQGDSAMYLCASSPRSGGSNTGELFFGEGSRLTVL.

V gene TRBV4-2 combines with J gene TRBJ2-1, with TRBD2 matching 7 bases. Germline-derived CDR1 and CDR2 are LGHNA and YNFKEQ. The ends lost 0 bases at V and 4 bases at J; junction bases unmatched: 9. The CDR3 runs to 17 residues. CDR3 protein: CASSQEAGVILYNEQFF. Written as DNA, the CDR3 is TGTGCCAGCAGCCAAGAGGCGGGGGTGATTCTTTACAATGAGCAGTTCTTC.

The chain is built from TRBV13 and TRBJ2-5, with 11 nucleotides matching TRBD2. After removal of 5 bases from V and 9 bases from J, the junction contained 8 bases not matched to a gene. The CDR3 covers 14 residues. Germline assignment: CDR1 PRHDT and CDR2 FYEKMQ (reference sequence). CDR3 bases: TGTGCCAGCAGCAATACTAGCGGGAGAATCCCCCAGTACTTC. Translation gives CASSNTSGRIPQYF.

The chain recombines TRBV4-3 with TRBJ2-7, with TRBD1 matching 11 bases. The CDR3 runs 13 residues. V dropped 4 bases and J dropped 6; count of bases not matched to a gene: 2. Germline CDR1 and CDR2: LGHNA and YSLEER. The CDR3 region is CASSRTGGGEQYF. The CDR3 DNA sequence: TGCGCCAGCAGCCGGACAGGGGGCGGCGAGCAGTACTTC.

V usage is TRBV5-6 and J usage is TRBJ2-1; 8 nucleotides line up with TRBD1. With V trimmed by 4 bases and J by 6 bases, 12 bases remained unmatched. The V gene's germline CDR1 is SGHDT and CDR2 YYEEEE. The CDR3 sequence is 16 residues long. Written as DNA, the CDR3 is TGTGCCAGCAGCGAACAGGGGGGAGGTATTTTCAATGAGCAGTTCTTC. This gives the protein CASSEQGGGIFNEQFF. Full variable domain (outside the CDR3, taken from reference TRBV5-6 and TRBJ2-1): DAGVTQSPTHLIKTRGQQVTLRCSPKSGHDTVSWYQQALGQGPQFIFQYYEEEERQRGNFPDRFSGHQFPNYSSELNVNALLLGDSALYLCASSEQGGGIFNEQFFGPGTRLTVL.

The gene calls are TRBV5-3 and TRBJ2-1; no definite D call. TRBV5-3 is labeled an ORF, and its function is uncertain. CDR3 length: 19 amino acids. The V and J ends lost 0 bases and 3 bases respectively, with 22 bases between them. The DNA for the CDR3 is TGTGCCAGAAGCTTGGCCGAAAAGGCCCTTGGCTCCCTCTACAATGAGCAGTTCTTC. It specifies CARSLAEKALGSLYNEQFF.

The V and J genes are TRBV25-1 and TRBJ1-1; possible D gene TRBD1, 5 bases. There are 14 residues in the CDR3. Trimming removed 7 bases from V and 1 base from J, with 13 bases in between. The V gene's germline CDR1 is MGHDK and CDR2 SYGVNS. This chain's CDR3 is CASTAPDKNTEAFF. CDR3 nucleotides: TGTGCCAGCACCGCCCCGGACAAGAACACTGAAGCTTTCTTT.